This TCR beta chain was captured by sequencing in a study of technical replicates of blood from several donors. Assay: immunoSEQ multiplex PCR; the TCRdb copy retains only in-frame clones and omits some. The sample holds under 100,000 clones, 65% to 90% seen once. This clonotype originated in a human donor in good health. Some clones in this sample may be carry-over from other donors' samples. The specimen was PBMCs.

In DNA form, the CDR3 reads TGCGCCAGCAGCACTTACAATGAGCAGTTCTTC. Translating it yields CASSTYNEQFF. This chain links TRBV5-1 with TRBJ2-1, with no clear D. Germline values: CDR1 SGHRS, CDR2 YFSETQ. Trimming removed 4 bases at V and 4 bases at J, with 3 bases between. The CDR3 has 11 amino acids.